The 15 T cell receptor beta chains below all came from one sample that was sequenced in a study of blood T cell repertoires in COVID-19. TCRdb keeps only in-frame clones here, not all; method: immunoSEQ multiplex PCR. Counted here are around 150,000 clones, 70% to 90% occurring once; the ten biggest clones make up 4.5% to 7.5%. Sequences were obtained from PBMCs or T cells enriched from blood (not recorded which). The receptors come from a middle-aged man who had recovered from COVID-19.

The genes are TRBV10-1 and TRBJ1-1, with TRBD1 identical over 7 bases. In germline, CDR1 is WNHNN, CDR2 SYGVQD (reference sequence). The CDR3 contains 17 residues. V lost 7 bases, J lost 0 bases, and 14 bases stayed unmatched. The CDR3 DNA is TGCGCCAGCAAGAGGGGACAGAGCGTAATAATGAACACTGAAGCTTTCTTT. Its protein product is CASKRGQSVIMNTEAFF.

This clone was seen a handful of times. The gene calls are TRBV6-5 and TRBJ2-7; weak D call: TRBD2 (6 bases). Germline V gene lookup returns CDR1 MNHEY and CDR2 SVGAGI. This CDR3 region has 11 residues. Trimming shortened V by 6 bases and J by 4 bases, and 7 bases separated the two germline ends. This CDR3 is CASRGGYEQYF. CDR3 nucleotide sequence: TGTGCCAGCAGGGGAGGTTACGAGCAGTACTTC.

In this sample, this clone turned up once. V usage is TRBV2 and J usage is TRBJ2-5, with D unresolved. The length of the CDR3 is 13 residues. Germline assignment: CDR1 SNHLY and CDR2 FYNNEI. V dropped 6 bases and J dropped 5 bases, with 13 bases sitting between them. CDR3 in amino acids: CASRAPSLETQYF. CDR3 DNA: TGTGCCAGCAGGGCACCGTCTCTGGAGACCCAGTACTTC.

The rearrangement links TRBV11-2 to TRBJ1-6; D not certain. CDR1 and CDR2 from the germline V gene are SGHAT and FQNNGV. Trimming stripped 7 bases from V and 2 bases from J, with 6 bases between. The CDR3 contains 13 residues. The CDR3 nucleotides read TGTGCCAGCACCACAGCCTATAATTCACCCCTCCACTTT. Encoded protein: CASTTAYNSPLHF.

The chain employs TRBV9 and TRBJ1-3; D possibly corresponds to TRBD1 (5 bases). The CDR3 has 15 residues. V lost 4 bases and J 4 bases, leaving 15 bases between the germline ends. Germline V gene lookup returns CDR1 SGDLS and CDR2 YYNGEE. CDR3 coding DNA: TGTGCCAGCAGCCCGGGCGACAGCTCCGGAAACACCATATATTTT. Encoded protein: CASSPGDSSGNTIYF.

CDR3 DNA sequence: TGTGCCAGCGGGGCGGCGGGGGGAATGTTGTACGAGCAGTACTTC. Its translation: CASGAAGGMLYEQYF. The chain uses TRBV2 and TRBJ2-7, with 8 bases lining up with TRBD2. CDR3 length equals 15 residues. CDR1 is SNHLY, CDR2 FYNNEI, per germline. The ends lost 8 bases at V and 4 bases at J; junction bases unmatched: 13.

The chain links TRBV20-1 to TRBJ2-7; D ambiguous. Germline V gene data show CDR1 as DFQATT and CDR2 as SNEGSKA (reference sequence). The CDR3 extends over 11 amino acids. The V and J ends lost 3 bases and 7 bases respectively, with 10 bases between them. Here the CDR3 reads CSASTLGEQYF. As DNA, the CDR3 is TGCAGTGCTAGTACCCTCGGGGAGCAGTACTTC.

The J gene is TRBJ1-5, the V gene TRBV18; D unresolved. V lost 6 bases to trimming and J lost 6 bases, with 15 bases between them. The CDR3 contains 14 residues. Looked up from germline, CDR1 is KGHSH and CDR2 is LQKENI. The CDR3 DNA is TGTGCCAGCTCCCCCCCCGGGGTTACTCAGCCCCAGCATTTT. Translation gives CASSPPGVTQPQHF.

To note about this clone: An end of the junction does not agree with germline; a read error may underlie this. The chain combines TRBV7-9 with TRBJ2-1, with TRBD1 as a possible D gene (5 bases). The germline CDR1 and CDR2 sequences are SEHNR and FQNEAQ (reference sequence). The length of the CDR3 is 15 residues. In nucleotides, the CDR3 is TGTGTCAGCAGCTTTATCGACCCAGGGCTCAATGAGCAGTTCTTC. Protein product: CVSSFIDPGLNEQFF.

This clone was counted only a few times. This chain connects TRBV6-5 to TRBJ1-1; TRBD1 is a possible D gene (5 bases). The CDR3 has 13 amino acids. V was pared by 8 bases and J by 1 base, with 11 bases between. CDR1 and CDR2 (germline): MNHEY, SVGAGI. The CDR3 sequence is CASGGERNTEAFF. The CDR3 nucleotides are TGTGCCAGCGGGGGGGAAAGGAACACTGAAGCTTTCTTT.

The chain uses TRBV5-4 and TRBJ2-1, with D perhaps TRBD2 (7 bases). V lost 5 bases and J lost 0, with 15 bases in between. The CDR3 extends over 16 amino acids. Germline V gene sequence: CDR1 SGHNT, CDR2 YYREEE (reference sequence). CDR3 protein: CASRRGGESSYNEQFF. The CDR3 nucleotides read TGTGCCAGCAGGCGAGGGGGGGAGAGCTCCTACAATGAGCAGTTCTTC.

This clone has only one observation. The genes are TRBV7-7 and TRBJ2-3; 7 bases agree with TRBD1. CDR3 size: 15 residues. The V segment lost 4 bases and the J segment 2 bases; nucleotides outside the gene matches: 6. The germline gives CDR1 SSHAT, CDR2 FNYEAQ (reference sequence). Here the CDR3 reads CASSSTGAHTDTQYF. DNA for the CDR3: TGTGCCAGCAGCTCCACAGGGGCACACACAGATACGCAGTATTTT.

V gene TRBV3-1 (or the pseudogene TRBV3-2) combines with J gene TRBJ2-5, with D possibly being TRBD1 (5 bases). Germline V lookup: CDR1 LGHDT, CDR2 YNNKEL (reference sequence). Trimming cost V 1 base and J 0 bases, with 9 bases left between them. The CDR3 totals 15 residues. CDR3 nucleotides: TGTGCCAGCAGCCAAGTACAGGCGTACCAAGAGACCCAGTACTTC. Translation gives CASSQVQAYQETQYF.

This clone was recorded a few times. The chain has TRBV10-3 and TRBJ2-7; 10 bases are a match to TRBD2. Germline CDR1 is ENHRY and CDR2 is SYGVKD. Trimming cost V 2 bases and J 3 bases; bases outside gene matches: 4. This CDR3 region has 15 residues. The CDR3 reads CAISEGERGGYEQYF. The CDR3 region has the DNA TGTGCCATCAGTGAGGGGGAGCGGGGGGGCTACGAGCAGTACTTC.

The table lists this clone with a few counts. The chain couples TRBV19 to TRBJ1-5; D unclear. Trimming cost V 7 bases and J 3 bases, with 13 bases left between them. CDR1 LNHDA and CDR2 SQIVND come from the germline V gene (reference sequence). This CDR3 region has 14 residues. CDR3 sequence reads: CASNAGLANQPQHF. In DNA, the CDR3 is TGTGCCAGTAACGCTGGCTTGGCCAATCAGCCCCAGCATTTT. Filled out from reference TRBV19 and TRBJ1-5, the complete variable domain reads DGGITQSPKYLFRKEGQNVTLSCEQNLNHDAMYWYRQDPGQGLRLIYYSQIVNDFQKGDIAEGYSVSREKKESFPLTVTSAQKNPTAFYLCASNAGLANQPQHFGDGTRLSIL.